The following is a T cell receptor (beta chain) sequence with its context. Its antigen is not known. Profiled with immunoSEQ multiplex PCR; TCRdb holds only in-frame clones, not every one. Of about 71,000 clones in the sample, around 95% were seen once. The entry originates in a study of graft-versus-host responses after intestinal transplantation. Study findings and constraints: Analysis identified GvH clones in recipient marrow, with some appearing first in ileum or blood. Within allografts, high graft-versus-host to host-versus-graft clonal ratios were seen among patients with graft-donor T cell macrochimerism.

CDR3 length: 12 amino acids. Germline V gene lookup returns CDR1 SGHVS and CDR2 FQNEAQ. V was cut by 2 bases and J by 5 bases, with 4 bases left in between. The starting material was unstimulated CD8+ T cells sorted from spleen or lymph node cells, obtained before intestinal transplant. The source of this sequence is a human donor who received an intestinal transplant. The chain carries TRBV7-8 and TRBJ2-1, with no clear D. The CDR3 nucleotides read TGTGCCAGCAGCTTAATTGACAATGAGCAGTTCTTC. Protein: CASSLIDNEQFF.